Sequencing of this T cell receptor (beta chain) was carried out in a study of T-cell reconstitution after alpha-beta-depleted transplantation in children. Notes on the study in general: Reported findings indicate that, about two months after transplant, alpha-beta T cells came from several hundred expanded clones, which were derived from non-depleted graft cells. Diversity and T-cell counts at one year after transplant derived mostly from new T cells.

This sample's TCRbeta library carried unique molecular identifier barcodes. TCRdb reprocessed the PCR reads with MiXCR, giving one entry per CDR3 protein. This table has over 200,000 distinct CDR3 sequences, approximately 11% appearing once. This clonotype came up many times. The antigen is undetermined. V lost 6 bases and J lost 0; bases outside the gene matches: 8. The CDR3 runs to 16 residues. The sequence derives from a child less than two years old with acute myeloid leukemia, due to receive a stem cell transplant. The V call is TRBV12-3 or TRBV12-4, the J call TRBJ2-1; 7 nucleotides agree with TRBD2. The sample was PBMCs, taken before TCRalphabeta/CD19-depleted stem cell transplant. CDR3 nucleotides: TGTGCCAGCAGGGCCCTAGCGGCGAGCTCCTACAATGAGCAGTTCTTC. Protein: CASRALAASSYNEQFF.